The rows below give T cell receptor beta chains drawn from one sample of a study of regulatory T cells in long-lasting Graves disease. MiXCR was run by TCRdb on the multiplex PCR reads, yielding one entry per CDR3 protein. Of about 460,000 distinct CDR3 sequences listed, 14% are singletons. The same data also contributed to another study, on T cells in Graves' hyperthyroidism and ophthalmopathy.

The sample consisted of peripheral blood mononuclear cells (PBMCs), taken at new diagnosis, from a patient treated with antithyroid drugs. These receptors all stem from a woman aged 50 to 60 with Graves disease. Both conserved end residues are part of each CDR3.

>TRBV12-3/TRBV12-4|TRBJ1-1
CASNLQGFTEAFF
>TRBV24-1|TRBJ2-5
CATSQGYETQYF
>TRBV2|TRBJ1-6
CASSEDARNSPLHF
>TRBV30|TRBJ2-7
CAWSVRDFSYEQYF
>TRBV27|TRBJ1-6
CASSSPGWGNNSPLHF
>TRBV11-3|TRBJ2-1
CASSTGTSGRDEQFF
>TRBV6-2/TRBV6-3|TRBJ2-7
CASSYSLGTSGRDSYEQYF
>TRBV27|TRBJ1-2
CASSAHGQGNGYTF
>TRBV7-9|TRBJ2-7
CASKVGHEQYF
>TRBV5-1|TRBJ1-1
CASSPGPLTEAFF